What follows are 15 T cell receptor beta chains derived from one specimen sequenced in a study of cytotoxic CD8 clonotypes in ibrutinib-treated CLL (dated by TCRdb to about 2021). What this sample's time point label stands for: progressive disease on ibrutinib. The protocol used for the library was the immunoSEQ multiplex PCR assay. In its TCRdb copy, this immuneACCESS table keeps in-frame sequences only and misses some clones. Where compared with another copy, unresolved V genes explain less than half of these, and the others have no known cause. The sample contains approximately 67,000 clones, 70% to 90% of them found a single time. Jointly, the top ten make up 6% to 9% of the sample. Sequencing was performed on PBMCs, taken at disease progression, from a patient treated with ibrutinib. The origin of the receptors is a human donor with chronic lymphocytic leukemia.

The V call is TRBV30, the J call TRBJ2-7, with D tentatively TRBD1 (6 bases). Trimming stripped 3 bases from V and 4 bases from J, with 19 bases between. The CDR3 runs to 15 residues. From germline, CDR1 is GTSNPN and CDR2 SVGIG (reference sequence). CDR3 coding DNA: TGTGCCTGGAGGGCATGGGGGCAGCGGAGGTACGAGCAGTACTTC. It codes for CAWRAWGQRRYEQYF.

V usage is TRBV7-9 and J usage is TRBJ1-2; the D is unclear. V was cut by 6 bases and J by 8 bases, with 16 bases left in between. Germline assignment: CDR1 SEHNR and CDR2 FQNEAQ (reference sequence). This CDR3 comprises 13 residues. This CDR3 is CASREVWLGGYTF. In DNA form, the CDR3 reads TGTGCCAGCAGAGAGGTTTGGCTGGGGGGCTACACCTTC.

The rearrangement joins TRBV25-1 to TRBJ1-6, with TRBD1 identical over 9 bases. The junction had 4 bases not matched to a gene; V was cut back by 6 bases and J by 7 bases. Looked up from germline, CDR1 is MGHDK and CDR2 is SYGVNS. This CDR3 is built from 14 residues. CDR3 bases: TGTGCCAGCAGATTCGGGACAGGGAATTCACCCCTCCACTTT. Its translation: CASRFGTGNSPLHF. Complete variable domain (other parts from reference TRBV25-1 and TRBJ1-6): EADIYQTPRYLVIGTGKKITLECSQTMGHDKMYWYQQDPGMELHLIHYSYGVNSTEKGDLSSESTVSRIRTEHFPLTLESARPSHTSQYLCASRFGTGNSPLHFGNGTRLTVT.

The chain recombines TRBV11-3 with TRBJ2-3; the match to TRBD1 covers 9 bases. V lost 3 bases and J lost 7; bases outside the gene matches: 5. The germline CDR1 and CDR2 sequences are SGHNT and YENEEA. The CDR3 covers 14 residues. CDR3 nucleotide sequence: TGTGCCAGCAGCTTGGGACAGGGTAGCCATACGCAGTATTTT. Encoded protein: CASSLGQGSHTQYF.

This clone was counted only a few times. The chain couples TRBV5-6 to TRBJ1-1; D might be TRBD1 (6 bases). The CDR3 consists of 15 residues. Between the trimmed V and J ends, which lost 3 bases and 0 bases, there was a span of 12 bases. CDR1 is SGHDT, CDR2 YYEEEE, per germline. Here the CDR3 DNA reads TGTGCCAGCAGCTCCCTTGACAGGATGAACACTGAAGCTTTCTTT. Translated, it gives CASSSLDRMNTEAFF.

The CDR3 sequence: CASSIATGRNTEAFF. DNA of the CDR3: TGTGCCAGCAGCATAGCGACAGGGAGGAACACTGAAGCTTTCTTT. This chain uses TRBV9 with TRBJ1-1; 7 bases are a match to TRBD1. Trimming at V came to 4 bases and at J to 1 base, leaving 7 bases not matched to a gene. The CDR3 is made up of 15 amino acids. The germline CDR1 and CDR2 sequences are SGDLS and YYNGEE.

V usage is TRBV5-4 and J usage is TRBJ2-7, with D possibly matching TRBD2 (7 bases). V shed 4 bases and J shed 4 bases, with 18 bases lying between them. This CDR3 is built from 15 residues. Per germline, CDR1 SGHNT and CDR2 YYREEE (reference sequence). CDR3 sequence (DNA): TGTGCCAGCAGCCCCAGGGGCGGGAGAGCTTACGAGCAGTACTTC. Translating it yields CASSPRGGRAYEQYF.

V usage is TRBV4-1 and J usage is TRBJ1-5, with a tentative D call TRBD1 (5 bases). CDR3 length: 15 residues. Trimming took off 0 bases at V and 3 bases at J, with 9 bases between the two ends. Germline CDR1 is MGHRA and CDR2 is YSYEKL. Here the CDR3 DNA reads TGCGCCAGCAGCCAAGATCGGGACCCCAATCAGCCCCAGCATTTT. The encoded protein is CASSQDRDPNQPQHF.

This sequence joins TRBV6-5 and TRBJ2-7; D remains unclear. Germline CDR1 reads MNHEY; CDR2 reads SVGAGI. V dropped 2 bases and J dropped 4 bases, with 15 bases sitting between them. There are 15 residues in the CDR3. CDR3 amino acids: CASSYATRTDYEQYF. CDR3 sequence (DNA): TGTGCCAGCAGTTACGCAACTCGGACGGATTACGAGCAGTACTTC.

The chain links TRBV5-1 to TRBJ2-7, with 10 bases fitting TRBD2. The CDR3 extends over 14 amino acids. V trimming: 4 bases; J trimming: 5 bases; junction bases outside the gene matches: 6. Germline V lookup: CDR1 SGHRS, CDR2 YFSETQ. This CDR3 reads CASSLRLAGDEQYF. The CDR3 nucleotides read TGCGCCAGCAGCCTGAGGCTAGCGGGAGACGAGCAGTACTTC.

This clone was detected once. The chain uses TRBV9 and TRBJ2-2, with TRBD2 matching over 8 bases. The V gene's germline CDR1 is SGDLS and CDR2 YYNGEE. CDR3 size: 16 residues. V trimming: 0 bases; J trimming: 5 bases; junction bases outside the gene matches: 6. CDR3: CASSVAGRVKTGELFF. DNA of the CDR3: TGTGCCAGCAGCGTAGCCGGGAGGGTCAAGACCGGGGAGCTGTTTTTT.

This chain joins TRBV4-1 and TRBJ2-5, with no clear D. This CDR3 is built from 13 residues. Germline CDR1 is MGHRA and CDR2 is YSYEKL. The ends were cut back, 3 bases at V and 4 bases at J, with 9 bases in the middle. CDR3 coding DNA: TGCGCCAGCAGCCATCCCTTCCCAGAGACCCAGTACTTC. Amino acid sequence: CASSHPFPETQYF.

As concerns this clone: At the DNA level, this CDR3 is encoded by other sequences in the same sample as well. The rearrangement joins TRBV27 to TRBJ1-2, with TRBD1 as a possible D gene (6 bases). Germline V gives CDR1 MNHEY, CDR2 SMNVEV (reference sequence). The CDR3 covers 15 residues. Trimming removed 5 bases from V and 0 bases from J, with 13 bases in between. The CDR3 spells CASSPHRAPNYGYTF. The CDR3 bases are TGTGCCAGCAGTCCCCACAGGGCTCCTAACTATGGCTACACCTTC.

The chain uses TRBV15 and TRBJ2-1; TRBD2 matches 7 bases. The germline V gene has CDR1 LNHNV and CDR2 YYDKDF (reference sequence). V lost 1 base to trimming and J lost 5 bases; unmatched junction nucleotides: 8. The CDR3 spans 16 residues. The CDR3 region has the DNA TGTGCCACCAGCAGAGGCCGGGACTATTACAACAATGAGCAGTTCTTC. This encodes CATSRGRDYYNNEQFF. Full variable domain (missing parts from reference TRBV15 and TRBJ2-1): DAMVIQNPRYQVTQFGKPVTLSCSQTLNHNVMYWYQQKSSQAPKLLFHYYDKDFNNEADTPDNFQSRRPNTSFCFLDIRSPGLGDTAMYLCATSRGRDYYNNEQFFGPGTRLTVL.

The chain employs TRBV15 and TRBJ1-2, with TRBD1 as a possible D gene (5 bases). V gave up 4 bases and J gave up 1 base, with 19 bases separating them. This CDR3 has 17 amino acids. Germline V lookup: CDR1 LNHNV, CDR2 YYDKDF (reference sequence). The CDR3 here is CATSTRFGTDFNYGYTF. The CDR3 DNA follows: TGTGCCACCAGCACACGATTCGGGACGGACTTTAACTATGGCTACACCTTC. The full variable domain, with the rest looked up from reference TRBV15 and TRBJ1-2, is DAMVIQNPRYQVTQFGKPVTLSCSQTLNHNVMYWYQQKSSQAPKLLFHYYDKDFNNEADTPDNFQSRRPNTSFCFLDIRSPGLGDTAMYLCATSTRFGTDFNYGYTFGSGTRLTVV.